These 9 T cell receptor beta chains came from one sample sequenced in a study of blood T cell repertoires in COVID-19. Measured with immunoSEQ multiplex PCR; TCRdb has only the in-frame clones, and not every one. The sample consists of approximately 320,000 clones, under 95% of them appearing once. Sequencing used PBMCs or T cells enriched from blood (not recorded which). These TCRs come from a man between 60 and 70 years old who had recovered from COVID-19.

CDR3 sequence reads: CASSDDPQRGYGYTF. CDR3 DNA sequence: TGTGCCAGCAGTGACGACCCTCAGCGCGGCTATGGCTACACCTTC. The rearrangement uses TRBV9 and TRBJ1-2; D ambiguous. Germline V gene sequence: CDR1 SGDLS, CDR2 YYNGEE. The germline V and J ends were trimmed by 5 bases and 4 bases, with 18 bases remaining between them. The CDR3 spans 15 residues.

The V and J genes are TRBV27 and TRBJ1-2, with D possibly TRBD1 on 5 matching bases. This CDR3 has 16 residues. V dropped 6 bases and J dropped 2 bases, with 19 bases sitting between them. CDR1 and CDR2 (germline): MNHEY, SMNVEV (reference sequence). This chain's CDR3 is CASSLRSAGGNYGYTF. CDR3 DNA sequence: TGTGCCAGCAGCCTTAGGTCAGCCGGGGGGAACTATGGCTACACCTTC.

The CDR3 region has the DNA TGTGCCAGCAGCCCCCGACGGGGGTTGGGCTACACCTTC. Amino acid sequence: CASSPRRGLGYTF. The chain carries TRBV11-1 and TRBJ1-2, with D possibly TRBD1 on 5 matching bases. The germline gives CDR1 SGHAT, CDR2 FQDESV (reference sequence). The CDR3 is 13 amino acids. V was clipped by 5 bases and J by 8 bases, with 15 bases between them.

This chain uses TRBV18 with TRBJ2-7; 13 bases line up with TRBD2. There are 15 residues in the CDR3. V dropped 3 bases and J dropped 4; count of bases not matched to a gene: 3. The germline gives CDR1 KGHSH, CDR2 LQKENI. The CDR3 DNA is TGTGCCAGCTCACCGCGGACTAGCGGGAGTTACGAGCAGTACTTC. It is translated as CASSPRTSGSYEQYF.

This chain uses TRBV2 with TRBJ2-1; perhaps TRBD1 as D (5 bases). Trimming left V 1 base short and J 3 bases short, with 10 bases between. This CDR3 region has 15 residues. Germline values: CDR1 SNHLY, CDR2 FYNNEI. CDR3 nucleotides: TGTGCCAGCAGTGAAGAGCAGGGTCGCTACAATGAGCAGTTCTTC. This translates into CASSEEQGRYNEQFF.

The rearrangement uses TRBV11-2 and TRBJ1-2; TRBD1 aligns across 7 bases. Germline values: CDR1 SGHAT, CDR2 FQNNGV. This CDR3 contains 13 residues. With 5 bases clipped from V and 4 bases from J, the junction kept 4 bases outside the gene matches. DNA for the CDR3: TGTGCCAGCAGCCAGGGACAGCCCTATGGCTACACCTTC. Its protein is CASSQGQPYGYTF.

V is TRBV18 and J is TRBJ2-1; 7 positions match TRBD1. Germline V gene lookup returns CDR1 KGHSH and CDR2 LQKENI. The CDR3 is 13 residues long. Losses at the gene ends were 6 bases for V and 5 bases for J; bases not matched to a gene: 4. CDR3 residues: CASSRDRDNEQFF. CDR3 nucleotides: TGTGCCAGCTCGAGGGACAGAGACAATGAGCAGTTCTTC.

The CDR3 loop is CASSESRVDQPQHF. The CDR3 bases are TGTGCCAGCAGTGAATCCAGGGTTGATCAGCCCCAGCATTTT. V and J are TRBV6-1 and TRBJ1-5; possibly TRBD1 for D (5 bases). V lost 2 bases to trimming and J lost 5 bases, with 10 bases between them. The CDR3 covers 14 residues. CDR1 is MNHNS, CDR2 SASEGT, per germline.

This clone appeared a single time. The rearrangement links TRBV7-8 to TRBJ1-2; D unresolved. Looked up from germline, CDR1 is SGHVS and CDR2 is FQNEAQ. The CDR3 consists of 13 residues. Trimming took off 6 bases at V and 6 bases at J, with 14 bases between the two ends. CDR3 in amino acids: CASSQSLVHGYTF. The CDR3, as DNA: TGTGCCAGCAGTCAAAGCTTAGTGCATGGCTACACCTTC.